Following are 3 T cell receptor beta chains from one sample sequenced in a study of blood T cell repertoires in COVID-19. Here immunoSEQ multiplex PCR was the method, and the copy in TCRdb shows in-frame clones only, minus some. The sample records 210,000 or so clones, 84% being singletons. Sequenced input: peripheral blood. The receptors were gathered from a woman older than 75 with COVID-19, enrolled during active disease.

The CDR3 sequence is CATSDPGQGANEQYF. Here the CDR3 DNA reads TGTGCCACCAGTGACCCGGGACAGGGTGCCAACGAGCAGTACTTC. The J gene is TRBJ2-7, the V gene TRBV24-1; TRBD1 agrees at 9 bases. Germline V gives CDR1 KGHDR, CDR2 SFDVKD. The V gene end was trimmed by 4 bases and the J gene end by 5 bases; junction bases not matched to a gene: 8. The length of the CDR3 is 15 residues.

This chain uses TRBV5-8 with TRBJ2-7, with 8 bases lining up with TRBD2. Trimming took 1 base from V and 1 from J; bases not matched to a gene: 13. The V gene's germline CDR1 is SGHTS and CDR2 YDEGEE. This CDR3 is 18 amino acids long. CDR3 nucleotide sequence: TGTGCCAGCAGCTTGTCCGCCCCCGCGGGAGGTAAGTCCTACGAGCAGTACTTC. This encodes CASSLSAPAGGKSYEQYF.

The rearrangement joins TRBV11-2 to TRBJ2-1; D ambiguous. Trimming cost V 1 base and J 12 bases, with 16 bases left between them. CDR3 size: 14 residues. The V gene's germline CDR1 is SGHAT and CDR2 FQNNGV. CDR3 sequence (DNA): TGTGCCAGCAGCTTAGGCTTGCAGTTCAGGATGCAGTTCTTC. Protein: CASSLGLQFRMQFF.